There are a few counts of the clone carrying this T cell receptor (beta chain). Germline values: CDR1 SGHTA, CDR2 FQGNSA. The CDR3 totals 14 residues. The ends were cut back, 6 bases at V and 6 bases at J, with 17 bases in the middle. This entry belongs to a study of T-cell memory formation after mild COVID-19. Each CDR3 protein gets one entry after TCRdb re-called the 5' RACE reads with MiXCR. The sample has around 340,000 distinct CDR3 sequences, roughly 13% seen once; the top ten hold around 21%. Source material: PBMCs or a T cell subset sorted from them (not recorded which). This TCR came from a man younger than 35 who had mild COVID-19 (a few samples of this study predate the infection). Cell type and time point are not known. This chain uses TRBV7-2 with TRBJ2-5; D is perhaps TRBD1 or TRBD2 (5 bases each). This CDR3 reads CASSPGTPGKTQYF. Written as DNA, the CDR3 is TGTGCCAGCAGTCCCGGGACCCCGGGGAAGACCCAGTACTTC.